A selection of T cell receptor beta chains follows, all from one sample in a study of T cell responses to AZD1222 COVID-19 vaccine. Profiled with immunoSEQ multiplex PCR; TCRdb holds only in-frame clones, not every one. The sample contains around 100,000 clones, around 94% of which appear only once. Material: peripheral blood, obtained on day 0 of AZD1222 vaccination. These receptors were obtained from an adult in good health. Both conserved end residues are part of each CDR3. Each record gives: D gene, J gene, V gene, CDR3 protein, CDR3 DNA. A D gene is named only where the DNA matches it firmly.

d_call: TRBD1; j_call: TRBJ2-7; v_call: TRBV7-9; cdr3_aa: CASAGTGGYEQYF; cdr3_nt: TGTGCCAGCGCCGGGACAGGGGGCTACGAGCAGTACTTC
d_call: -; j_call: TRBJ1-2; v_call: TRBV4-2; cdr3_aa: CASSQGDSSNYGYTF; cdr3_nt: TGTGCCAGCAGCCAAGGAGACAGCTCTAACTATGGCTACACCTTC
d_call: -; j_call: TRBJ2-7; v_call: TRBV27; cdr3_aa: CASSRAQSSYEQYF; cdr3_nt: TGTGCCAGCAGTAGAGCGCAGAGCTCCTACGAGCAGTACTTC
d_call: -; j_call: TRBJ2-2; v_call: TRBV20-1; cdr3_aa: CSASKGANTGELFF; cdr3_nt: TGCAGTGCTAGTAAGGGGGCGAACACCGGGGAGCTGTTTTTT
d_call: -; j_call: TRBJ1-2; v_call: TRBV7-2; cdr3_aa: CASSSSGGRSLYF; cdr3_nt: TGTGCCAGCAGTTCTAGTGGGGGTCGGTCACTATACTTC
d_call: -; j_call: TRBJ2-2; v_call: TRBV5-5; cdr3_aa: CASSFGQTGELFF; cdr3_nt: TGTGCCAGCAGCTTTGGACAGACCGGGGAGCTGTTTTTT
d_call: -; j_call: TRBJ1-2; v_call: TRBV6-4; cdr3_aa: CASRDSANYGYTF; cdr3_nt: TGTGCCAGCAGGGACAGCGCAAACTATGGCTACACCTTC
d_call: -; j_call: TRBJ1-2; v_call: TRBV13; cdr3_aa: CASSLAPWGVGSNYGYTF; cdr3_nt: TGTGCCAGCAGCTTAGCCCCGTGGGGGGTGGGTTCTAACTATGGCTACACCTTC
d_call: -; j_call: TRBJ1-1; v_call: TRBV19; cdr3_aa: CASSFYSGLNTEAFF; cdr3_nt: TGTGCCAGTAGTTTTTATAGTGGGTTGAACACTGAAGCTTTCTTT
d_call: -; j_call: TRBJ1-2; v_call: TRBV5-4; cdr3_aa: CASSLAGLNYGYTF; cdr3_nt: TGTGCCAGCAGCTTGGCAGGCCTGAACTATGGCTACACCTTC
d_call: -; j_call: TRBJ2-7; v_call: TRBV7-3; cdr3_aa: CASSLKTEQYF; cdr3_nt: TGTGCCAGCAGCTTAAAGACCGAGCAGTACTTC
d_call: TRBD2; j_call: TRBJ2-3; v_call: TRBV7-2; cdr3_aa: CASSFRGTSGSTDTQYF; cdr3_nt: TGTGCCAGCAGCTTTCGGGGGACTAGCGGTAGCACAGATACGCAGTATTTT
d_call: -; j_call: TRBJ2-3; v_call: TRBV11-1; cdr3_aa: CASSLWTDTQYF; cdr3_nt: TGTGCCAGCAGCTTGTGGACAGATACGCAGTATTTT
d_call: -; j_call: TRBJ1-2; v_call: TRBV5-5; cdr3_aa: CASSREQPSYGYTF; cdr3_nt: TGTGCCAGCAGCCGCGAACAGCCCTCCTATGGCTACACCTTC
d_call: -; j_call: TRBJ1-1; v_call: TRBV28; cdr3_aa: CASSLRPAEAFF; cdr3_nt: TGTGCCAGCAGTTTAAGACCCGCAGAAGCTTTCTTT
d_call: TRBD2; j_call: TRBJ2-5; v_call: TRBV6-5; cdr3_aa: CASSRTSGGAETQYF; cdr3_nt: TGTGCCAGCAGTCGGACTAGCGGGGGGGCGGAGACCCAGTACTTC